Each of the 27 T cell receptor beta chains below was sequenced from the same sample in a study of shared clonotypes between healthy human individuals. Clones were sequenced by immunoSEQ multiplex PCR, and TCRdb holds only the in-frame ones, with some missing. Here the sample spans some 1,400,000 clones, roughly 96% being singletons. Sequenced input: naive CD4+ T cells sorted from blood. Documented subset: CD45RA+ positively selected. The receptors come from a man in his thirties or forties in good health.

With respect to this clone: The same CDR3 can be traced to other DNA sequences in this sample. V usage is TRBV4-3 and J usage is TRBJ2-1; possibly TRBD2 for D (5 bases). V dropped 1 base and J dropped 0 bases, with 10 bases sitting between them. The CDR3 spans 16 residues. Germline lookup yields CDR1 LGHNA and CDR2 YSLEER. CDR3 sequence: CASSQVAGSSYNEQFF. The CDR3 DNA is TGCGCCAGCAGCCAAGTGGCGGGTAGCTCCTACAATGAGCAGTTCTTC.

V usage is TRBV6-1 and J usage is TRBJ2-3; 11 bases are shared with TRBD1. Germline V gives CDR1 MNHNS, CDR2 SASEGT. The J segment lost 3 bases and the V segment lost 6 bases, leaving 5 bases of the junction unmatched. This CDR3 has 15 residues. CDR3 DNA sequence: TGTGCCAGCAGGCAGGACAGGGGGCGGACAGATACGCAGTATTTT. Protein: CASRQDRGRTDTQYF.

The rearrangement links TRBV7-9 to TRBJ2-7; 10 positions agree with TRBD2. Germline V gene lookup returns CDR1 SEHNR and CDR2 FQNEAQ (reference sequence). The CDR3 consists of 17 residues. J gave up 1 base and V 1 base, and 7 bases lay outside the gene matches. In DNA, the CDR3 is TGTGCCAGCAGCTTAGTGGCTGGACTAGCGGTTTCCTACGAGCAGTACTTC. Translating gives CASSLVAGLAVSYEQYF.

In the case of this clone: The same CDR3 can be traced to other DNA sequences in this sample. The chain recombines TRBV9 with TRBJ1-1, with TRBD1 matching over 7 bases. Germline V gives CDR1 SGDLS, CDR2 YYNGEE. Germline trimming cut 2 bases from V and 2 bases from J; bases unmatched to any gene: 3. The CDR3 totals 14 residues. CDR3 sequence (DNA): TGTGCCAGCAGCGTTACAGGGGCCAACACTGAAGCTTTCTTT. It translates to CASSVTGANTEAFF.

The chain couples TRBV5-5 to TRBJ2-3; TRBD1 is a possible D gene (5 bases). The germline V gene has CDR1 SGHKS and CDR2 YYEKEE (reference sequence). The CDR3 spans 16 residues. V was clipped by 4 bases and J by 1 base, with 16 bases between them. CDR3 DNA: TGTGCCAGCAGCATCCGACCGGACACAGGCACAGATACGCAGTATTTT. This encodes CASSIRPDTGTDTQYF.

The J gene is TRBJ1-1, the V gene TRBV5-5, with TRBD1 as a possible D gene (6 bases). CDR1 is SGHKS, CDR2 YYEKEE, per germline (reference sequence). This CDR3 comprises 15 residues. Trimming shortened V by 0 bases and J by 4 bases, and 13 bases separated the two germline ends. The CDR3 nucleotides are TGTGCCAGCAGCTTGGTTCCGGGGGCTTTCACTGAAGCTTTCTTT. Protein sequence: CASSLVPGAFTEAFF.

The J gene is TRBJ1-2, the V gene TRBV19; D gene unclear. The CDR3 covers 16 residues. Per germline, CDR1 LNHDA and CDR2 SQIVND (reference sequence). Trimming took off 4 bases at V and 5 bases at J, with 20 bases between the two ends. CDR3 coding DNA: TGTGCCAGTAGTAAGATGTCCGGGTCGGTGTTGTATGGCTACACCTTC. Amino acid sequence: CASSKMSGSVLYGYTF. The entire variable domain, with the rest obtained from reference TRBV19 and TRBJ1-2, is as follows: DGGITQSPKYLFRKEGQNVTLSCEQNLNHDAMYWYRQDPGQGLRLIYYSQIVNDFQKGDIAEGYSVSREKKESFPLTVTSAQKNPTAFYLCASSKMSGSVLYGYTFGSGTRLTVV.

In the case of this clone: The limits of the CDR3 on the DNA are not certain, so only TCRdb's listed CDR3 is given. The chain couples TRBV21-1 to TRBJ2-5; the tabulated D call, TRBD1, remains unverified against the DNA. TRBV21-1 is a pseudogene locus. A total of 16 residues make up the CDR3, ends included. CDR3: CASSNVGQGAFETQYF.

The V gene is TRBV5-1, the J gene TRBJ1-2; TRBD1 matches at 7 bases. This CDR3 is 16 amino acids long. Losses at the gene ends were 0 bases for V and 6 bases for J; bases not matched to a gene: 11. CDR1 SGHRS and CDR2 YFSETQ come from the germline V gene. Written as DNA, the CDR3 is TGCGCCAGCAGCTTGGCCCCTACAGGGGTGGGGGATGGCTACACCTTC. Translation: CASSLAPTGVGDGYTF.

This sequence joins TRBV5-1 and TRBJ1-4; D is perhaps TRBD1 (5 bases). The V gene's germline CDR1 is SGHRS and CDR2 YFSETQ. The CDR3 spans 16 residues. V gave up 0 bases and J gave up 2 bases, with 11 bases separating them. As DNA, the CDR3 is TGCGCCAGCAGCTTGGCCGAGTGGGGGACTAATGAAAAACTGTTTTTT. Translating it yields CASSLAEWGTNEKLFF. The whole variable domain, filled in from reference TRBV5-1 and TRBJ1-4, reads KAGVTQTPRYLIKTRGQQVTLSCSPISGHRSVSWYQQTPGQGLQFLFEYFSETQRNKGNFPGRFSGRQFSNSRSEMNVSTLELGDSALYLCASSLAEWGTNEKLFFGSGTQLSVL.

This chain connects TRBV2 to TRBJ1-5; tentatively, D is TRBD1 (5 bases). Trimming removed 3 bases from V and 4 bases from J, with 10 bases in between. Germline V gene lookup returns CDR1 SNHLY and CDR2 FYNNEI. The CDR3 runs 14 residues. This CDR3 is CASSDGRENQPQHF. The CDR3 DNA reads as TGTGCCAGCAGTGATGGCAGGGAAAATCAGCCCCAGCATTTT.

This clone was observed a single time. The chain combines TRBV7-6 with TRBJ2-1, with 7 bases matching TRBD2. The CDR3 has 11 residues. Germline-derived CDR1 and CDR2 are SGHVS and FNYEAQ. With 11 bases clipped from V and 6 bases from J, the junction kept 4 bases outside the gene matches. The CDR3 loop reads CASTGGNEQFF. Here the CDR3 DNA reads TGTGCCTCGACGGGGGGCAATGAGCAGTTCTTC.

This chain links TRBV18 with TRBJ2-7; a possible D gene is TRBD2 (6 bases). This CDR3 region has 15 residues. Germline loops: CDR1 KGHSH, CDR2 LQKENI. V gave up 5 bases and J gave up 4 bases, with 18 bases separating them. The CDR3 DNA sequence: TGTGCCAGCTCAACGGGACTGGACAAGCCGTACGAGCAGTACTTC. Protein sequence: CASSTGLDKPYEQYF.

J is TRBJ2-3 and V is TRBV2; TRBD2 matches 7 bases. The V and J ends lost 2 bases and 2 bases, in that order; junction bases with no gene match: 7. This CDR3 is 16 amino acids long. Germline values: CDR1 SNHLY, CDR2 FYNNEI. The CDR3: CASSELGGSLTDTQYF. The CDR3 region has the DNA TGTGCCAGCAGTGAATTGGGCGGGAGCCTCACAGATACGCAGTATTTT.

The chain joins TRBV4-2 to TRBJ2-3; perhaps TRBD1 as D (5 bases). Germline values: CDR1 LGHNA, CDR2 YNFKEQ. CDR3 size: 15 residues. Trimming left V 5 bases short and J 1 base short, with 13 bases between. The CDR3 sequence is CASSSHLGGTDTQYF. CDR3 sequence (DNA): TGTGCCAGCAGCTCGCACCTAGGGGGCACAGATACGCAGTATTTT.

This clone showed up just once. The rearrangement links TRBV28 to TRBJ1-4; 7 bases are a match to TRBD1. After removal of 1 base from V and 8 bases from J, the junction contained 7 bases not matched to a gene. Germline-derived CDR1 and CDR2 are MDHEN and SYDVKM. This CDR3 spans 15 amino acids. The CDR3 sequence: CASSLSTGREEKLFF. The CDR3 bases are TGTGCCAGCAGTTTATCGACAGGGAGAGAAGAAAAACTGTTTTTT.

As DNA, the CDR3 is TGTGCCATCAGTGATTATAGGACTAGCGGGAGTCTGGCTGAGCAGTTCTTC. Translating it yields CAISDYRTSGSLAEQFF. The rearrangement uses TRBV10-3 and TRBJ2-1; 13 bases are a match to TRBD2. The CDR3 is made up of 17 amino acids. CDR1 is ENHRY and CDR2 is SYGVKD in the germline V gene. V was clipped by 3 bases and J by 9 bases; unmatched bases: 11.

The count of this clone is one. The rearrangement uses TRBV10-2 and TRBJ2-3; TRBD1 aligns across 7 bases. The CDR3 loop spans 16 amino acids. The trim removed 6 bases at V and 3 bases at J, leaving 12 bases unmatched. Germline CDR1 and CDR2: WSHSY and SAAADI. The CDR3 loop reads CASRGFRQGSTDTQYF. CDR3 coding DNA: TGCGCCAGCAGAGGATTTAGACAGGGTAGTACAGATACGCAGTATTTT.

This chain links TRBV5-5 with TRBJ1-4; D gene unclear. Germline CDR1 and CDR2: SGHKS and YYEKEE (reference sequence). The length of the CDR3 is 18 residues. Trimming cost V 0 bases and J 0 bases, with 15 bases left between them. CDR3 in DNA: TGTGCCAGCAGCTTGGTCCGCGACACGGATGCAACTAATGAAAAACTGTTTTTT. Translation: CASSLVRDTDATNEKLFF.

This chain connects TRBV29-1 to TRBJ2-1, with TRBD2 identical over 10 bases. The CDR3 consists of 17 residues. J lost 3 bases, V lost 5 bases, and 13 bases had no gene match. CDR1 and CDR2 from the germline V gene are SQVTM and ANQGSEA. The CDR3 reads CSVSTWTSGDYYNEQFF. The CDR3 DNA is TGCAGCGTTTCGACCTGGACTAGCGGTGATTACTACAATGAGCAGTTCTTC.

This clone was counted a single time. The chain combines TRBV7-2 with TRBJ1-5; the D gene is possibly TRBD1 (6 bases). CDR3 length equals 15 residues. The V gene's germline CDR1 is SGHTA and CDR2 FQGNSA. Trimming left V 4 bases short and J 2 bases short, with 12 bases between. DNA of the CDR3: TGTGCCAGCAGCTCAAGGGGGTTTGGCAATCAGCCCCAGCATTTT. It yields the protein CASSSRGFGNQPQHF. The full variable domain, completed using reference TRBV7-2 and TRBJ1-5, is GAGVSQSPSNKVTEKGKDVELRCDPISGHTALYWYRQSLGQGLEFLIYFQGNSAPDKSGLPSDRFSAERTGGSVSTLTIQRTQQEDSAVYLCASSSRGFGNQPQHFGDGTRLSIL.

The rearrangement joins TRBV7-2 to TRBJ1-3; D may be TRBD1 (6 bases). This CDR3 is 22 amino acids long. V lost 0 bases to trimming and J lost 0 bases, with 27 bases between them. Germline CDR1 and CDR2: SGHTA and FQGNSA. CDR3: CASSLATPRGALRRGSGNTIYF. The CDR3 nucleotides read TGTGCCAGCAGCTTAGCGACCCCCCGGGGGGCGCTTAGAAGAGGCTCTGGAAACACCATATATTTT.

This clone was counted a single time. This sequence joins TRBV6-6 and TRBJ2-5; D possibly matches TRBD1 or TRBD2 (6 bases each). Trimming shortened V by 5 bases and J by 3 bases, and 19 bases separated the two germline ends. This CDR3 has 16 residues. The germline CDR1 and CDR2 sequences are MNHNY and SVGAGI (reference sequence). The chain's CDR3 is CASSPSLQGGEETQYF. CDR3 nucleotides: TGTGCCAGCAGTCCATCGCTACAGGGAGGAGAAGAGACCCAGTACTTC.

The chain links TRBV19 to TRBJ1-5; D unresolved. Germline V lookup: CDR1 LNHDA, CDR2 SQIVND (reference sequence). Between the trimmed V and J ends, which lost 1 base and 7 bases, there was a span of 8 bases. CDR3 size: 13 residues. CDR3 residues: CASSIVPEQPQHF. The CDR3 DNA reads as TGTGCCAGTAGTATAGTCCCAGAACAGCCCCAGCATTTT.

CDR3 loop: CASSPGGRDRAYEQYF. The CDR3 bases are TGTGCCAGCAGCCCGGGAGGTCGGGACAGGGCCTACGAGCAGTACTTC. The V gene is TRBV5-4, the J gene TRBJ2-7; 9 nucleotides match TRBD1. Unmatched junction bases numbered 10, after V lost 4 bases and J lost 2 bases. This CDR3 spans 16 amino acids. The germline V gene has CDR1 SGHNT and CDR2 YYREEE (reference sequence).

The chain recombines TRBV6-6 with TRBJ1-2; D unclear. V lost 4 bases and J lost 4, with 4 bases in between. Germline-derived CDR1 and CDR2 are MNHNY and SVGAGI (reference sequence). The CDR3 runs to 11 residues. Here the CDR3 DNA reads TGTGCCAGCAGTTCCCTCTATGGCTACACCTTC. Encoded protein: CASSSLYGYTF.

This clone was counted once. The chain is built from TRBV9 and TRBJ1-2, with a weak D call TRBD1 (5 bases). Germline lookup yields CDR1 SGDLS and CDR2 YYNGEE. CDR3 length: 15 amino acids. V lost 6 bases, J lost 1 base, and 16 bases lay in between. CDR3 DNA sequence: TGTGCCAGCACCAGTCAGGGAGCCTTTAACTATGGCTACACCTTC. It yields the protein CASTSQGAFNYGYTF.